The 14 T cell receptor beta chains below come from one sample, sequenced in a study of blood T cell repertoires in COVID-19. TCRdb's table, derived via immunoSEQ multiplex PCR, lists solely in-frame clones and lacks some. The sample lists about 120,000 clones, over 75% occurring once. The material sequenced was peripheral blood. Source of these receptors: a human donor with active COVID-19. The donor label of this sample is uncertain.

The chain employs TRBV12-3 or TRBV12-4 and TRBJ1-6, with D possibly being TRBD1 (5 bases). There are 13 residues in the CDR3. Trimming pared 3 bases from V and 10 bases from J, leaving 10 bases between. As DNA, the CDR3 is TGTGCCAGCAGTTTCTCACAGGTCTCACCCCTCCACTTT. It codes for CASSFSQVSPLHF.

The chain joins TRBV18 to TRBJ1-1; D is perhaps TRBD1 (5 bases). CDR3 length equals 14 residues. The V end was cut by 5 bases, the J end by 1 base, with 11 bases between. Germline V lookup: CDR1 KGHSH, CDR2 LQKENI. The DNA for the CDR3 is TGTGCCAGCTCATGGGTAGGGGAGAACACTGAAGCTTTCTTT. Translating it yields CASSWVGENTEAFF.

This chain uses TRBV9 with TRBJ1-2; D is ambiguous. This CDR3 is 13 amino acids long. Trimming removed 0 bases at V and 4 bases at J, with 7 bases between. CDR1 SGDLS and CDR2 YYNGEE come from the germline V gene. The CDR3 bases are TGTGCCAGCAGCGTAGCGGAGGGCTATGGCTACACCTTC. It translates to CASSVAEGYGYTF.

V usage is TRBV2 and J usage is TRBJ1-2; TRBD1 agrees at 8 bases. Trimming cost V 7 bases and J 4 bases; bases outside gene matches: 8. CDR1 is SNHLY and CDR2 is FYNNEI in the germline V gene. The CDR3 totals 14 residues. CDR3 DNA sequence: TGTGCCAGCAAAGGACAGGGCAATGTCTATGGCTACACCTTC. It specifies CASKGQGNVYGYTF. Using reference TRBV2 and TRBJ1-2 for the parts outside the CDR3, the full variable domain is EPEVTQTPSHQVTQMGQEVILRCVPISNHLYFYWYRQILGQKVEFLVSFYNNEISEKSEIFDDQFSVERPDGSNFTLKIRSTKLEDSAMYFCASKGQGNVYGYTFGSGTRLTVV.

The chain combines TRBV2 with TRBJ1-5; 10 bases line up with TRBD1. From germline, CDR1 is SNHLY and CDR2 FYNNEI. The J segment lost 4 bases and the V segment lost 7 bases, leaving 7 bases of the junction unmatched. The CDR3 loop spans 15 amino acids. The CDR3 bases are TGTGCCAGCAATTGGGGACAGGGGAGGAATCAGCCCCAGCATTTT. Translating gives CASNWGQGRNQPQHF.

The CDR3 loop is CASSKDGQGYNEQFF. CDR3 sequence (DNA): TGTGCCAGCAGCAAAGATGGACAGGGGTACAATGAGCAGTTCTTC. The chain couples TRBV7-3 to TRBJ2-1, with TRBD1 matching over 9 bases. The CDR3 sequence is 15 residues long. Germline assignment: CDR1 SGHTA and CDR2 FQGTGA. Germline trimming cut 5 bases from V and 4 bases from J; bases unmatched to any gene: 6.

The V gene is TRBV24-1, the J gene TRBJ2-1; D remains ambiguous. The CDR3 has 14 amino acids. V shed 3 bases and J shed 7 bases, with 12 bases lying between them. Germline CDR1 and CDR2: KGHDR and SFDVKD. CDR3 region: CATSDASTDNEQFF. The DNA of the CDR3 is TGTGCCACCAGTGATGCTTCGACTGATAATGAGCAGTTCTTC.

This clone has only a few counts. The chain joins TRBV6-2 or TRBV6-3 to TRBJ2-5, with 8 bases lining up with TRBD1. CDR1 and CDR2 from the germline V gene are MNHEY and SVGEGT. V trimming: 5 bases; J trimming: 5 bases; junction bases outside the gene matches: 4. The CDR3 is 13 residues long. In DNA form, the CDR3 reads TGTGCCAGCAGTCAGGGGGCTTACGAGACCCAGTACTTC. Protein product: CASSQGAYETQYF.

This chain joins TRBV5-1 and TRBJ2-2; D is possibly TRBD1 (6 bases). The germline CDR1 and CDR2 sequences are SGHRS and YFSETQ. Deletions cut 4 bases from V and 0 bases from J, with 10 bases between. The CDR3 has 15 amino acids. The CDR3 DNA reads as TGCGCCAGCAGCCCATGGACAGCGAACACCGGGGAGCTGTTTTTT. Its translation: CASSPWTANTGELFF.

This clone has just a few counts. The chain links TRBV3-1 (or the pseudogene TRBV3-2) to TRBJ2-5, with 10 bases matching TRBD1. The CDR3 spans 19 residues. With 0 bases clipped from V and 0 bases from J, the junction kept 10 bases outside the gene matches. The germline CDR1 and CDR2 sequences are LGHDT and YNNKEL (reference sequence). The CDR3 region has the DNA TGTGCCAGCAGCCAAGACCCGACAGGGGGCTCGACGTACCAAGAGACCCAGTACTTC. Protein sequence: CASSQDPTGGSTYQETQYF.

The chain couples TRBV30 to TRBJ1-2; D perhaps matches TRBD1 (6 bases). Between the trimmed V and J ends, which lost 4 bases and 0 bases, there was a span of 9 bases. The CDR3 has 13 amino acids. CDR1 is GTSNPN and CDR2 is SVGIG in the germline V gene (reference sequence). The CDR3 DNA reads as TGTGCCTGGACAGGGGCCGCTAACTATGGCTACACCTTC. Its protein is CAWTGAANYGYTF.

The chain employs TRBV5-6 and TRBJ2-1; 9 bases match TRBD1. The CDR3 runs 19 residues. V shed 3 bases and J 0 bases; nucleotides not matched to a gene: 13. Germline loops: CDR1 SGHDT, CDR2 YYEEEE. The CDR3 protein is CASSSPTGGSLSSYNEQFF. The CDR3 DNA is TGTGCCAGCAGCTCCCCTACAGGGGGCAGCCTGAGCTCCTACAATGAGCAGTTCTTC.

In its sample, this clone was seen a few times. The chain is built from TRBV6-2 or TRBV6-3 and TRBJ2-7; 12 bases are a match to TRBD2. The V segment lost 5 bases and the J segment 2 bases; nucleotides outside the gene matches: 16. The CDR3 has 19 amino acids. Germline lookup yields CDR1 MNHEY and CDR2 SVGEGT. The CDR3 spells CASSSNIRGRTSGTYEQYF. Here the CDR3 DNA reads TGTGCCAGCAGTAGTAACATTCGAGGGCGGACTAGCGGGACCTACGAGCAGTACTTC.

The chain employs TRBV6-5 and TRBJ1-2, with D possibly matching TRBD1 (5 bases). CDR3 length equals 11 residues. CDR1 is MNHEY, CDR2 SVGAGI, per germline. Deletions cut 8 bases from V and 6 bases from J, with 10 bases between. CDR3 loop: CASYGGDGYTF. CDR3 DNA sequence: TGTGCCAGCTACGGGGGAGATGGCTACACCTTC.